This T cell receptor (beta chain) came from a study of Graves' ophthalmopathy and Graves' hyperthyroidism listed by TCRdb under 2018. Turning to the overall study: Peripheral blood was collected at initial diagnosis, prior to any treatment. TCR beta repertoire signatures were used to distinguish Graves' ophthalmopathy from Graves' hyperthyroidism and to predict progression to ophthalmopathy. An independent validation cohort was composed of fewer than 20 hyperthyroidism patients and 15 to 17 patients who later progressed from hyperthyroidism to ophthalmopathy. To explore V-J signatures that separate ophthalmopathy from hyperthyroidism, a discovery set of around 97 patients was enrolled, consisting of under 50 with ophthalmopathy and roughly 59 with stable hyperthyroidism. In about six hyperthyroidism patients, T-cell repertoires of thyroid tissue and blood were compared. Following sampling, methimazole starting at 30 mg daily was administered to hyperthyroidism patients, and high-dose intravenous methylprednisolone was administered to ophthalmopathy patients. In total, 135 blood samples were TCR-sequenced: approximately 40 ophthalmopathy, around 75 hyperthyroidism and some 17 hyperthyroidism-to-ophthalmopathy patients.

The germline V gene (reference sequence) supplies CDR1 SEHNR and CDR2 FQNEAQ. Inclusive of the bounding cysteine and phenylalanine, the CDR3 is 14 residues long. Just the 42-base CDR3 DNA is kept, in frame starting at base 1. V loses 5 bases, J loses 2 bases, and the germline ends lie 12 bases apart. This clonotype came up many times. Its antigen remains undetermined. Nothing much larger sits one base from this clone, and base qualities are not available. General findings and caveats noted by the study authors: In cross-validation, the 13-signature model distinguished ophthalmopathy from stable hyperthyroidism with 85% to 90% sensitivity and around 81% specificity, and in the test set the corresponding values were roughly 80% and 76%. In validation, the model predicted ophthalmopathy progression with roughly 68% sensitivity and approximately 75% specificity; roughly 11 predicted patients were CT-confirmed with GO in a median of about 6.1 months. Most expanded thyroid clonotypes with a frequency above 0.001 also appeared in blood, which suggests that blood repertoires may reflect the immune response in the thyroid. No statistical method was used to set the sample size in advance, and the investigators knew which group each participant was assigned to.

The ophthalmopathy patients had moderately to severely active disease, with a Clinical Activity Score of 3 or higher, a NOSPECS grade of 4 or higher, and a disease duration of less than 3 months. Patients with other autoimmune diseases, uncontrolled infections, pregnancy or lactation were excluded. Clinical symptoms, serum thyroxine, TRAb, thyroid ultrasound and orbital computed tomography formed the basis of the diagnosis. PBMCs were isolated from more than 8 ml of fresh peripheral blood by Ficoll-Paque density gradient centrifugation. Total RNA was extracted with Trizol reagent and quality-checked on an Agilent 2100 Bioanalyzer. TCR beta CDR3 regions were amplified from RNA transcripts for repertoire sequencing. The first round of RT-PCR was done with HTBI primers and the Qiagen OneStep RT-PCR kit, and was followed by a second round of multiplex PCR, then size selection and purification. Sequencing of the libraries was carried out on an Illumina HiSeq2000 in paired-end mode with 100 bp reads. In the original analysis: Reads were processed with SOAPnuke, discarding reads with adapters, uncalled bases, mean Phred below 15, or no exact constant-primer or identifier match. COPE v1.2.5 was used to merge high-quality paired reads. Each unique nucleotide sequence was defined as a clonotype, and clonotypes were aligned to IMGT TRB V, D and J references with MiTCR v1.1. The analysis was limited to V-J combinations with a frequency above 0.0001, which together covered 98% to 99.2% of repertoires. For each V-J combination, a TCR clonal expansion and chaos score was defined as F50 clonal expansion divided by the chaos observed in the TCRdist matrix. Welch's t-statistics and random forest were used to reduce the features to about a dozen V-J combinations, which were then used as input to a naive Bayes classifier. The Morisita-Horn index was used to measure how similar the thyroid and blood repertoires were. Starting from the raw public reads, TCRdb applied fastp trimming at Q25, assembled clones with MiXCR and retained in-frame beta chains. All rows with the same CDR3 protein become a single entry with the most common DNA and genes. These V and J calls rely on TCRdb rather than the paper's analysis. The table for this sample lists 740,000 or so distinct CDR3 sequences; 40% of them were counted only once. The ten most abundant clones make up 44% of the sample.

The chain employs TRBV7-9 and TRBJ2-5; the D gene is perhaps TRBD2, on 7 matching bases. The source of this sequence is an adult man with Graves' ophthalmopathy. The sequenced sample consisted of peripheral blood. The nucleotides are TGTGCCAGCAGCCTAGGGGGGGAACAAGAGACCCAGTACTTC. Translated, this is CASSLGGEQETQYF.